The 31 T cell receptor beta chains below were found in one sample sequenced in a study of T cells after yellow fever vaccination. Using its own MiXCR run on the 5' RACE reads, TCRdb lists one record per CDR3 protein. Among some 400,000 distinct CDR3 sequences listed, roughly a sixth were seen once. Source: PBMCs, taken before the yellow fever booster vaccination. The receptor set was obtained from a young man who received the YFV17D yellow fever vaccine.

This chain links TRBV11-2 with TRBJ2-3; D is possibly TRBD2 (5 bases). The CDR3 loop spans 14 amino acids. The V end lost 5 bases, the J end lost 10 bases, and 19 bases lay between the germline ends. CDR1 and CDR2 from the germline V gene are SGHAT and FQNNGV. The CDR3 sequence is CASSQELRRMAQYF. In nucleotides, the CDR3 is TGTGCCAGCAGCCAGGAGTTGCGGAGGATGGCGCAGTATTTT.

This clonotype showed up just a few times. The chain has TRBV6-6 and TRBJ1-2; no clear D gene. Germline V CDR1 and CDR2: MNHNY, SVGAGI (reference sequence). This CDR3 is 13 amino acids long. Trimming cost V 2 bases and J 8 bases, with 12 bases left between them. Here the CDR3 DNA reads TGTGCCAGCAGTTACGGACTGGCTGGAGGCTACACCTTC. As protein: CASSYGLAGGYTF.

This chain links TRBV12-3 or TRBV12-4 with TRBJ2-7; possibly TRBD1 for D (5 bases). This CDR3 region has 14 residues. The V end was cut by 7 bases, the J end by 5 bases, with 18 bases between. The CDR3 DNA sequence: TGTGCCAGCACCCCTCGTTGGGGCAGGGACGAGCAGTACGTC. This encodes CASTPRWGRDEQYV.

The CDR3 sequence is CASSQEGSGGTTQYF. CDR3 in DNA: TGTGCCAGCAGCCAAGAAGGGAGCGGGGGGACAACGCAGTATTTT. The chain recombines TRBV3-1 with TRBJ2-3; 9 positions agree with TRBD2. CDR1 and CDR2 (germline): LGHDT, YNNKEL (reference sequence). The length of the CDR3 is 15 residues. V was pared by 0 bases and J by 9 bases, with 7 bases of the junction left unmatched.

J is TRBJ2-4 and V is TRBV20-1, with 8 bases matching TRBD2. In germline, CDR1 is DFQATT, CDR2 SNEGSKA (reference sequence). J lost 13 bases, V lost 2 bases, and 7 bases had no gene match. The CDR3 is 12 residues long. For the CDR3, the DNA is TGCAGTGCTAGAATAACCGGGACTAGACAGTACTTC. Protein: CSARITGTRQYF.

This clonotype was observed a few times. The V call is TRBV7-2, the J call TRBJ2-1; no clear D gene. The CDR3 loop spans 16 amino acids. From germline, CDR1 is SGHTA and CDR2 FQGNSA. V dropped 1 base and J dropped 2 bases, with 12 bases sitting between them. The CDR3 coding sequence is TGTGCCAGCAGCTTAGTACCCGGGCCGCCCTACAATGAGCAGTTCTTC. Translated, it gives CASSLVPGPPYNEQFF.

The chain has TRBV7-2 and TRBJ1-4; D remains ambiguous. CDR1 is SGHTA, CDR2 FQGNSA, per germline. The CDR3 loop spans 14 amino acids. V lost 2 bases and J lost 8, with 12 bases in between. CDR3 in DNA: TGTGCCAGCAGCTTACGGGAATACAGCGAAAAACTGTTTTTT. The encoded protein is CASSLREYSEKLFF.

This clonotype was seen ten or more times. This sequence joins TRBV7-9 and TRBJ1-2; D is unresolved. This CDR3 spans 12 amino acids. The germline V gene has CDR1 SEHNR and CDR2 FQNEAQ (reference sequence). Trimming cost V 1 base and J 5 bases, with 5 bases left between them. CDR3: CASSLDSYGYTF. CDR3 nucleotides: TGTGCCAGCAGCTTAGACTCTTATGGCTACACCTTC.

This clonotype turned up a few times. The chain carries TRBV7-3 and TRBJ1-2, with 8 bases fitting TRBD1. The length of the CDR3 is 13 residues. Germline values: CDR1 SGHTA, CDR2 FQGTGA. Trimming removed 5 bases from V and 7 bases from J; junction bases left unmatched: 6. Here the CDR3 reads CASSPDRALGYTF. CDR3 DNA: TGTGCCAGCAGCCCGGACAGGGCGCTTGGCTACACCTTC.

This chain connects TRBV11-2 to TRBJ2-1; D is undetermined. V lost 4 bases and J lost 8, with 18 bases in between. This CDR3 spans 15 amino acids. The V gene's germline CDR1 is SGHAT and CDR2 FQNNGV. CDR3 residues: CASSSPRGVGYEQFF. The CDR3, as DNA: TGTGCCAGCAGCTCCCCCCGTGGGGTGGGTTATGAGCAGTTCTTC.

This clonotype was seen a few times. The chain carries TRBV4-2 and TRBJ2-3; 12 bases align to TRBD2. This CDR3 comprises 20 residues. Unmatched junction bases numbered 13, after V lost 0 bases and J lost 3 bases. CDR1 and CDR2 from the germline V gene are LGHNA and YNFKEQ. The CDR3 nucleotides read TGTGCCAGCAGCCAAGATCAAGCTAGCGGGGGGGCCAGATCAACAGATACGCAGTATTTT. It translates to CASSQDQASGGARSTDTQYF.

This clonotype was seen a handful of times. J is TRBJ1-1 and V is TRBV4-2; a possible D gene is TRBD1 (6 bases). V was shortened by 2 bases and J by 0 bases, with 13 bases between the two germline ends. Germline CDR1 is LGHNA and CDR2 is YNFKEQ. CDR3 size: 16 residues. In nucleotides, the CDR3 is TGTGCCAGCAGCCAACGGTCAGGGGTTCTGAACACTGAAGCTTTCTTT. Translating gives CASSQRSGVLNTEAFF.

CDR3 bases: TGTGCCAGCAGCCTCACCGGGACAGGGGGCTCTGGGGCCAACGTCCTGACTTTC. Translation gives CASSLTGTGGSGANVLTF. The rearrangement joins TRBV6-5 to TRBJ2-6; 11 nucleotides align to TRBD1. CDR3 size: 18 residues. Germline-derived CDR1 and CDR2 are MNHEY and SVGAGI. V was clipped by 6 bases and J by 0 bases; unmatched bases: 7.

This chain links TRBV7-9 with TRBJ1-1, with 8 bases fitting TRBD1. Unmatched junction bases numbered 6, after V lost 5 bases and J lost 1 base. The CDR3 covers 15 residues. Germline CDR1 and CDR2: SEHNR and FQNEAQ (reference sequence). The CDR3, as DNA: TGTGCCAGCAGCCGTTTCGGACAGGGGAACACTGAAGCTTTCTTT. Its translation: CASSRFGQGNTEAFF.

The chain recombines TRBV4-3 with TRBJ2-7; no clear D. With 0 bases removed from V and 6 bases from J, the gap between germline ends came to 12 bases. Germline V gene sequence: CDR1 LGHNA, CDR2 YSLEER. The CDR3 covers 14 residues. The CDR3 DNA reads TGCGCCAGCAGCCAAGATATCGTCGGGCCCGAGCAGTACTTC. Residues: CASSQDIVGPEQYF.

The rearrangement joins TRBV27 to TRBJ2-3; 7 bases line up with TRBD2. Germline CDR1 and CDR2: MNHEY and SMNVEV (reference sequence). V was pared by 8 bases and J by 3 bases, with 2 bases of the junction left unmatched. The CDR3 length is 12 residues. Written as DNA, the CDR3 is TGTGCCAGCGTCGGGGGGACAGATACGCAGTATTTT. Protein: CASVGGTDTQYF.

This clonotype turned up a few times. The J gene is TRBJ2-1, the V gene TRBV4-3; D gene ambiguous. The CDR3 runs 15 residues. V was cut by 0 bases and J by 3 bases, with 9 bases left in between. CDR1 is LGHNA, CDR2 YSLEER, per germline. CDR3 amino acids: CASSQDLSYYNEQFF. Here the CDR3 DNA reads TGCGCCAGCAGCCAAGATTTGTCCTACTACAATGAGCAGTTCTTC.

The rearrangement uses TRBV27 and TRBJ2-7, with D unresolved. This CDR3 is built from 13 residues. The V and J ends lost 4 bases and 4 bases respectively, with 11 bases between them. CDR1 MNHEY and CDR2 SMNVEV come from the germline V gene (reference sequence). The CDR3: CASSYTPRYEQYF. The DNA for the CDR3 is TGTGCCAGCAGTTATACCCCCCGATACGAGCAGTACTTC.

The CDR3 DNA is TGTGCCAGCACCACGGCGGCAGGGGCGATGAACACTGAAGCTTTCTTT. Translated, it gives CASTTAAGAMNTEAFF. The chain uses TRBV5-4 and TRBJ1-1, with D perhaps TRBD1 (6 bases). Trimming removed 6 bases from V and 0 bases from J, with 18 bases in between. From germline, CDR1 is SGHNT and CDR2 YYREEE (reference sequence). This CDR3 region has 16 residues.

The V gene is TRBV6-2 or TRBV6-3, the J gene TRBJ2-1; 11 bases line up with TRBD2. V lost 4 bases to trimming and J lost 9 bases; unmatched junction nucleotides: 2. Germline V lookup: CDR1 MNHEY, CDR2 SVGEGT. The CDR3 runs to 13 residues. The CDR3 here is CASSLAGGSEQFF. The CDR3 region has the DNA TGTGCCAGCAGTTTAGCGGGGGGGAGTGAGCAGTTCTTC.

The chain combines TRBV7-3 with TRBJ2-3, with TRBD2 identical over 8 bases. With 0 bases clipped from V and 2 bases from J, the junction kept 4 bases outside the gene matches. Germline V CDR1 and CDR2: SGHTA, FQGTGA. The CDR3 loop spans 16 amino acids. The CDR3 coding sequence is TGTGCCAGCAGCTTAACGGGACTAGTATTCACAGATACGCAGTATTTT. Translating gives CASSLTGLVFTDTQYF.

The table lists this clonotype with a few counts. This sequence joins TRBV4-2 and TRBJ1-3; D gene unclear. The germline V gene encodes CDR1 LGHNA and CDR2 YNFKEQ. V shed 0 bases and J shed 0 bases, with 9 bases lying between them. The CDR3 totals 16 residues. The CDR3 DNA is TGTGCCAGCAGCCAAGAAGGCAGCGTCTCTGGAAACACCATATATTTT. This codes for CASSQEGSVSGNTIYF.

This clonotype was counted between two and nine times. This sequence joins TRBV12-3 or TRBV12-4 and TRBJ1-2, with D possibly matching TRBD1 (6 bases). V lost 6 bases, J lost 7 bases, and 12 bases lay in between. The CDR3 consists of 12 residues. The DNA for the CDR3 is TGTGCCAGCAGGGCAGGGGAGAGTGGCTACACCTTC. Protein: CASRAGESGYTF.

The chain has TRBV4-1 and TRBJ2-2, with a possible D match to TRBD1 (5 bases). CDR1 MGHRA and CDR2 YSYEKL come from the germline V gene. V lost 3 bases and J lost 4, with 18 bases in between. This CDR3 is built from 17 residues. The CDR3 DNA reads TGCGCCAGCAGCCACACCCCAGGGCTTGCCATCACCGGGGAGCTGTTTTTT. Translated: CASSHTPGLAITGELFF.

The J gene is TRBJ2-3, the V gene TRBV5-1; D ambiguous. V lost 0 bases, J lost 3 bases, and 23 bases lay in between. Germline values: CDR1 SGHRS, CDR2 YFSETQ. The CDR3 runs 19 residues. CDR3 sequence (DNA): TGCGCCAGCAGCTTGGATGGGGAAGCCCCCGGAAGGCAGACAGATACGCAGTATTTT. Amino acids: CASSLDGEAPGRQTDTQYF.

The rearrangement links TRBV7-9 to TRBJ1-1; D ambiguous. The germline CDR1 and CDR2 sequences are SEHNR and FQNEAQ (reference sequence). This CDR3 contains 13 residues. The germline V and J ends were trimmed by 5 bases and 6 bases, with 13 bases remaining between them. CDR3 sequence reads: CASSANSGSEAFF. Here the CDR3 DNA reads TGTGCCAGCAGCGCAAACTCGGGCTCTGAAGCTTTCTTT.

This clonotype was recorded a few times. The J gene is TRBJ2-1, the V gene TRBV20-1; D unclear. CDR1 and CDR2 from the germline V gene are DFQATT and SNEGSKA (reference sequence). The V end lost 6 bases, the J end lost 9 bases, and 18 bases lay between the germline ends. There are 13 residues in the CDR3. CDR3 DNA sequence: TGCAGTGCCGCCACTATCTCCCGGCGTGAGCAGTTCTTC. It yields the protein CSAATISRREQFF.

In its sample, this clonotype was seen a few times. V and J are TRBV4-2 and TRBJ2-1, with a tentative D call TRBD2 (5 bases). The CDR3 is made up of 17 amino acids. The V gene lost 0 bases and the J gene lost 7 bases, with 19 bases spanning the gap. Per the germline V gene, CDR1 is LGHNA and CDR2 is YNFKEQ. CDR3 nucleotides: TGTGCCAGCAGCCAAGATTTCGCACTAGACTTCTCAAATGAGCAGTTCTTC. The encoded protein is CASSQDFALDFSNEQFF.

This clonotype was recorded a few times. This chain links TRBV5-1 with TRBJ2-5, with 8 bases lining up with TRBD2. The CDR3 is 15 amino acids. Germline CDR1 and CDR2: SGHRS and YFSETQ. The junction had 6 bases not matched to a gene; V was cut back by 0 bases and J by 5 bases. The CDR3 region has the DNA TGCGCCAGCAGCTTGGCGGCGGGGGGACCCGAGACCCAGTACTTC. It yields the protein CASSLAAGGPETQYF. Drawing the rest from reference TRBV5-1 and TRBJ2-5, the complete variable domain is KAGVTQTPRYLIKTRGQQVTLSCSPISGHRSVSWYQQTPGQGLQFLFEYFSETQRNKGNFPGRFSGRQFSNSRSEMNVSTLELGDSALYLCASSLAAGGPETQYFGPGTRLLVL.

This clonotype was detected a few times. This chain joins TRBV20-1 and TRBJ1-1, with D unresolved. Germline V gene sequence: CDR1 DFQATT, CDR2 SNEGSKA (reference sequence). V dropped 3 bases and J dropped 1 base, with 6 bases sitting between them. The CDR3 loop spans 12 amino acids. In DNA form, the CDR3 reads TGCAGTGCTAGGCCGGCGAACACTGAAGCTTTCTTT. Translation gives CSARPANTEAFF.

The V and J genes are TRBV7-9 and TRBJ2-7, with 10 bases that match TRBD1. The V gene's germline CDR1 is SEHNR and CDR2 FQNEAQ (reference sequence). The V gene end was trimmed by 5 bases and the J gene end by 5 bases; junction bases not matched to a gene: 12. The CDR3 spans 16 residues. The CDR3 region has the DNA TGTGCCAGCAGCCCCCCTCCAGGGGACAGGGGTCACGAGCAGTACGTC. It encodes CASSPPPGDRGHEQYV.